One sample yielded the 9 T cell receptor beta chains listed below, sequenced in a study of shared clonotypes between healthy human individuals. Measured with immunoSEQ multiplex PCR; TCRdb has only the in-frame clones, and not every one. The sample lists some 700,000 clones; around 91% were seen once. The specimen was memory CD8+ T cells from PBMCs. Sample subset: CD45RO+ cells pooled with CCR7-negative TemRA cells. Source of these receptors: a man aged 18 to 30 in good health. Some clones in this sample may be carry-over from other donors' samples.

This clone was recorded a few times. The sample has other DNA sequences that encode this CDR3 too. The rearrangement joins TRBV27 to TRBJ1-2; D is uncertain. The V end was cut by 3 bases, the J end by 0 bases, with 5 bases between. CDR3 length: 13 amino acids. Germline CDR1 and CDR2: MNHEY and SMNVEV (reference sequence). Here the CDR3 DNA reads TGTGCCAGCAGTTTCGGAGCTAACTATGGCTACACCTTC. It codes for CASSFGANYGYTF.

With regard to this clone: Other DNA sequences in this specimen translate into the identical CDR3. The chain joins TRBV7-9 to TRBJ2-7; no reliable D call. Germline V gene sequence: CDR1 SEHNR, CDR2 FQNEAQ (reference sequence). The CDR3 spans 12 residues. Between the trimmed V and J ends, which lost 1 base and 4 bases, there was a span of 5 bases. CDR3 sequence reads: CASSLVSYEQYF. CDR3 coding DNA: TGTGCCAGCAGCTTAGTGTCTTACGAGCAGTACTTC.

This clone was observed once. The J gene is TRBJ2-3, the V gene TRBV9, with D possibly being TRBD2 (7 bases). Trimming cost V 1 base and J 2 bases, with 17 bases left between them. The CDR3 length is 17 residues. Germline-derived CDR1 and CDR2 are SGDLS and YYNGEE. The DNA for the CDR3 is TGTGCCAGCAGCGTAAGGCCGGGGGGCATTATCACAGATACGCAGTATTTT. Translating it yields CASSVRPGGIITDTQYF.

The genes are TRBV7-9 and TRBJ1-2; weak D call: TRBD1 (5 bases). Germline V gene sequence: CDR1 SEHNR, CDR2 FQNEAQ (reference sequence). The CDR3 is made up of 14 amino acids. Trimming stripped 3 bases from V and 4 bases from J, with 12 bases between. CDR3 DNA: TGTGCCAGCAGCTTTGAGCGACAGTTCTATGGCTACACCTTC. The encoded protein is CASSFERQFYGYTF.

The chain recombines TRBV29-1 with TRBJ1-1; D is ambiguous. Trimming shortened V by 6 bases and J by 2 bases, and 13 bases separated the two germline ends. The CDR3 loop spans 13 amino acids. Per the germline V gene, CDR1 is SQVTM and CDR2 is ANQGSEA. The DNA of the CDR3 is TGCAGCGTGGCCGGAGGGTCTAACACTGAAGCTTTCTTT. Protein sequence: CSVAGGSNTEAFF.

In nucleotides, the CDR3 is TGTGCCTGGACGGCGGGACACTTCAATGAGCAGTTCTTC. It translates to CAWTAGHFNEQFF. V is TRBV30 and J is TRBJ2-1; D may correspond to TRBD1 or TRBD2 (6 bases each). Looked up from germline, CDR1 is GTSNPN and CDR2 is SVGIG (reference sequence). V was pared by 4 bases and J by 6 bases, with 13 bases between. This CDR3 comprises 13 residues.

CDR3 sequence reads: CASSRDFSPNYGYTF. The CDR3 DNA sequence: TGTGCCAGCAGCCGCGACTTCTCTCCTAACTATGGCTACACCTTC. This chain connects TRBV27 to TRBJ1-2; no clear D gene. This CDR3 has 15 amino acids. Germline V gene sequence: CDR1 MNHEY, CDR2 SMNVEV (reference sequence). The germline V and J ends were trimmed by 6 bases and 0 bases, with 14 bases remaining between them.

J is TRBJ2-4 and V is TRBV2; possible D gene TRBD1, 6 bases. The germline V gene encodes CDR1 SNHLY and CDR2 FYNNEI. V was clipped by 11 bases and J by 0 bases, with 17 bases between them. This CDR3 has 15 amino acids. Written as DNA, the CDR3 is TGTGCCTCTCAGGGGTCAATCCTAGCCAAAAACATTCAGTACTTC. Residues: CASQGSILAKNIQYF.

This sequence joins TRBV19 and TRBJ2-7, with D perhaps matching TRBD1 (6 bases). Trimming removed 2 bases from V and 6 bases from J, with 14 bases in between. CDR3 length equals 14 residues. Germline V lookup: CDR1 LNHDA, CDR2 SQIVND (reference sequence). The CDR3 nucleotides are TGTGCCAGTAGTATACAGGGGCAAGTAGGCGAGCAGTACTTC. Encoded protein: CASSIQGQVGEQYF.